This TCR beta chain was identified in a study of cytomegalovirus exposure and HLA in healthy donors listed by TCRdb under 2017. About the full investigation: In an earlier analysis of 587 of the donors, 276 Gb of sequence data and some 120 million unique TCR beta sequences from 150 million to 200 million T cells were reported. An early release that covered more than 550 HLA-typed donors contained 300 to 350 gigabases of sequencing data and 75 million to 100 million unique TCR sequences. Of the roughly 400 genotyped donors, over 70% fell in the genetic ancestry cluster associated with self-reported Caucasian donors. The study was designed to test whether signatures of past pathogen exposure could be identified by cataloging public T cell receptors. Using immunosequencing, the study profiled T cell repertoires from around 670 subjects and related those repertoires to cytomegalovirus serostatus. A separate validation cohort of approximately 130 different subjects was used in addition to the roughly 670-subject first cohort. High-throughput TCR immunosequencing, statistical association of individual TCRs with disease status, and machine learning were combined to predict cytomegalovirus infection status. To study patterns of TCR occurrence, a later analysis re-analyzed previously published TCR beta repertoires from under 750 donors and added high-resolution HLA genotyping. Rather than drawing on any new phenotypic data, the later analysis identified candidate immune exposures from TCR beta sequences and the way those sequences occurred across donors. An earlier analysis of around 580 of the donors used high-throughput TCR beta sequencing to judge whether each TCR beta V gene segment behaved as functional or pseudogenic. Alongside the repertoire data, information on donor age, sex, ethnicity and CMV serostatus was compiled. Genome-wide SNP genotypes for about 60% of the roughly 700 donors were used in a later genetic analysis, which treated that subset as a discovery cohort. Every discovery cohort repertoire had been produced on one sequencing platform. Both class I and class II loci were covered by HLA typing, at four-digit resolution. Typing coverage differed by locus: A, B, C, DRB1 and DQB1 were typed in roughly 629-640 donors, DQA1 in about 500, DPA1 in 600 to 610, and DPB1 in approximately 450. Because of strong linkage in the cohort, five DR-DQ haplotypes were treated as single units for association and clustering. On average, 235,054 unique TCR beta nucleotide sequences were sequenced per donor among roughly 430 genotyped donors of the cohort, with roughly 18% of those sequences being non-productive.

The junction shows trimming of 8 bases on V and 2 bases on J, plus 10 bases between the germline ends. Counted from cysteine to phenylalanine, this CDR3 has 12 amino acids. The CDR3 DNA has 36 bases and is translated from base 1. CDR1 is given as MDHEN and CDR2 as SYDVKM, both from the germline V gene. The cohort comprised under 700 healthy bone marrow donors. At the time of sampling, all cohort members were nominally healthy, though unrecorded immune exposures were likely present. The donor tested CMV seropositive and was one of the 289 seropositive cohort members. Each donor provided a peripheral blood sample, and peripheral blood mononuclear cells were used for TCR beta sequencing. The Qiagen DNeasy Blood Extraction Kit was used to extract genomic DNA from the blood cell samples. Turning to this clone: There is no known antigen for this receptor. No base qualities exist here, and no much larger clone lies one base off it.

Receptors were amplified or captured by the immunoSEQ multiplex PCR assay. A mixture of 60 forward primers for TCR Vbeta segments and 13 reverse primers for TCR Jbeta segments was used in the multiplex PCR. The CDR3 region of rearranged TCR beta genes was amplified from genomic DNA with a multiplex PCR assay. The amplified TCR beta libraries were sequenced on the Illumina HiSeq System as 87-base-pair reads. From the authors' description of their analysis: A later analysis counted around 72 million unique TCR beta chains across the 666 repertoires, and some 11 million of these chains were shared by at least two donors. A nearest-neighbor algorithm error-corrected the raw reads and collapsed the reads into unique sequences, merging closely related sequences to remove PCR and sequencing errors. CDR3 sequences were aligned to IMGT reference sequences to assign V, D and J gene segments. For a sequence to be retained, at least a six-nucleotide match to both a V gene segment and a J gene segment was required. Rearrangements were classified as productive when the CDR3 lacked stop codons and remained in frame with V and J, and all other rearrangements were classified as non-productive. CDR3 was defined by IMGT convention, running from the second conserved V-encoded cysteine to the conserved J-encoded phenylalanine. Sequences without an unambiguous match to a single V gene segment were excluded from the earlier analysis of 450 to 650 of the donors. An earlier analysis of about 600 of the donors called V segments functional above 56.7% productive rearrangements and segregating when the between-donor standard deviation exceeded 5%. A statistical classification framework was developed to diagnose cytomegalovirus status using the catalog of TCR beta chain sequences. In a later analysis, TCR nucleotide sequences were compared against IMGT/GENE-DB human TR gene sequences so that V and J genes could be assigned. A later analysis assigned CDR3 sequences and most-parsimonious VDJ recombination scenarios with the TCRdist pipeline. A later analysis defined each TCR beta chain by its CDR3 amino acid sequence plus V-gene family, and excluded reads lacking a unique V-gene family. A later analysis removed 600 or so highly shared, low-generation-probability nucleotide sequences to deal with suspected cross-contamination and a sequencing artifact. In a later analysis, a clonal expansion index was calculated for each public chain from normalized within-repertoire ranks of inferred template counts. Generation probabilities in a later analysis came from a VDJ recombination model fitted to out-of-frame rearrangements, and those results were checked against IGoR. Hypergeometric tests were used in a later analysis to score TCR-TCR, TCR-HLA and TCR-CMV co-occurrence, with a repertoire-size bias correction applied to the TCR pairs. False discovery rates were estimated in a later analysis by permuting HLA or CMV assignments 20 times. In a later analysis, co-occurring TCRs were grouped using DBSCAN, and TCRdist sequence similarity was added for clustering within HLA-allele-positive subsets. Co-occurrence clustering excluded repertoires with fewer than 30,000 or more than 120,000 public chains, plus five with anomalous nucleotide sharing. The table was pulled from immuneACCESS by TCRdb, which kept in-frame rearrangements only. Such tables lose some clones; where checked, under half of the loss comes from unresolved V genes, and the rest has no known cause. The V and J calls and clone size were taken over from that table, and D and trimming were inferred from the DNA. In all, the sample holds more than 95,000 clones, and roughly 74% of those were seen once. The ten largest clones capture 13% to 15% of the sample.

Study-wide conclusions, independent of this receptor: Because counts were too low, more than 15 rarely observed V segments, including chromosome 9 orphons, were excluded from the earlier analysis of a few hundred of the donors. Across donors, most TCR sequences were observed very rarely, whereas some public TCRs were present in many individuals. The study listed 150 to 200 TCR beta chains as associated with cytomegalovirus. In a later genetic analysis, fewer N-insertions in productive TCRs were reported among donors in an Asian-associated ancestry cluster than the roughly 700-donor mean. In a later analysis, TCR association rates were found to vary across HLA loci, with the most associated TCRs seen for DRB1 alleles and the fewest for HLA-C alleles. A further reported finding was that TCR beta sequences accurately predicted the HLA-A and HLA-B alleles for most subjects in the first cohort. The classifier was reported to diagnose cytomegalovirus status with high specificity and sensitivity in both the original cohort and the validation cohort. In this cohort, only TCR beta chains were sequenced, and detectable features were limited by the absence of alpha or paired-chain data. A group of highly shared sequence variants was considered likely to be a technical artifact of the sequencing pipeline. A later analysis found that most CMV-associated TCR beta chains appeared HLA-restricted, with HLA associations seemingly driven largely by CMV exposure. The only immune exposure information available for the cohort was CMV serostatus. Because HLA typing was missing for some donors at each locus, association tests included only the typed subset. Specific HLA alleles were associated with 16,951 TCR beta sequences at a false discovery rate of 0.05 in a later analysis. Correlated functional status among segregating V segments might be attributable to linkage disequilibrium, but an unknown experimental factor could not be ruled out. In an earlier analysis of about 550 of the donors, most TCR beta V segments were observed in productive rearrangements about 87% or about 30% of the time, broadly matching IMGT annotations. Assigning TCR associations to individual alleles was difficult when HLA alleles, especially DR and DQ, strongly co-occurred. The authors suggested that the approach could potentially be extended to other disease states and immunological phenotypes. In vitro tests confirmed that three of the cytomegalovirus-associated TCR beta chains recognize cytomegalovirus antigens. In a later analysis, HLA-associated TCR beta chains showed more clonal expansion and lower generation probabilities than non-associated chains that were equally common. V-gene and J-gene trimming of TCR beta chains was associated with a missense DCLRE1C variant in a later genetic analysis, and the association was replicated in an independent cohort. Presence/absence analyses assumed roughly uniform sequencing depth across donors, an assumption that may not hold. A later analysis reported that several top co-occurrence clusters appeared linked to parvovirus B19, influenza, CMV and Epstein-Barr virus. Because the 87-base-pair reads could not distinguish some IMGT-functional V segments, including TRBV6-2 and TRBV6-3, those segments were excluded.

This clonotype originated in a woman in her sixties or seventies in good health and CMV-seropositive. Specimen: PBMCs. The rearranged segments are TRBV28 and TRBJ2-7, and possibly TRBD1, on 5 matching bases. The DNA is TGTGCCAGCTTCAAGGGGCCCTACGAGCAGTACTTC. This is translated as CASFKGPYEQYF.